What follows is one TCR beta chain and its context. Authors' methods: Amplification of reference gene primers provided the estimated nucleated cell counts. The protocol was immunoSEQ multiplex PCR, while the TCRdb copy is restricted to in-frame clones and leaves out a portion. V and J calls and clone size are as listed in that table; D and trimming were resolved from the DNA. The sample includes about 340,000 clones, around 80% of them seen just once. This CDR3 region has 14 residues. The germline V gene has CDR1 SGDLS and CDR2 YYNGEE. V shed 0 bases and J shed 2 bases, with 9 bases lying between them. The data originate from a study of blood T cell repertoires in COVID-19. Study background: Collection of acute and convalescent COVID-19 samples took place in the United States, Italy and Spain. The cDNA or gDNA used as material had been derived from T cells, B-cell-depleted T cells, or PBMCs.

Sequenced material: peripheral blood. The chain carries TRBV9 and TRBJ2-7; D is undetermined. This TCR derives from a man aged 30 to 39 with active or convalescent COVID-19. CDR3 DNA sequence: TGTGCCAGCAGCGTAGGATTGGCACCCTACGAGCAGTACTTC. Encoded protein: CASSVGLAPYEQYF.